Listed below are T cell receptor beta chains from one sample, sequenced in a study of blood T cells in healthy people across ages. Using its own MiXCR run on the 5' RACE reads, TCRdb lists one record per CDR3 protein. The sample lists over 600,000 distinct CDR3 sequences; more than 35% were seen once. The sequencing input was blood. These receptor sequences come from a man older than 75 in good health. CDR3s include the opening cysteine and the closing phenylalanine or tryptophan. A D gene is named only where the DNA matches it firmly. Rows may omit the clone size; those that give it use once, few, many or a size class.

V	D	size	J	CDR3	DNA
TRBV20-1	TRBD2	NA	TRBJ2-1	CSARDSQRGPYNEQFF	TGCAGTGCTAGAGATTCCCAGCGGGGCCCCTACAATGAGCAGTTCTTC
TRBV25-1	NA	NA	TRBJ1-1	CASSGKQGLNTEAFF	TGCGCCAGCAGTGGGAAACAGGGTTTGAACACTGAAGCTTTCTTT
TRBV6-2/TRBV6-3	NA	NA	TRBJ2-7	CASSYWAGYTYNEQYF	TGTGCCAGCAGTTACTGGGCGGGATACACCTACAATGAGCAGTACTTC
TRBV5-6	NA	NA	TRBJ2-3	CASSRPQDKRTDTQYF	TGTGCCAGCAGCCGTCCACAGGACAAACGCACAGATACGCAGTATTTT
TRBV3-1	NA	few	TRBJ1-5	CASSQQGSQPQHF	TGTGCCAGCAGCCAACAGGGTTCTCAGCCCCAGCATTTT
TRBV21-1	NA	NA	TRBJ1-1	CASSAETEAFF	TGTGCCAGCAGCGCCGAAACTGAAGCTTTCTTT
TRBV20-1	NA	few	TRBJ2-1	CSAKLAPRVYEQFF	TGCAGTGCAAAACTAGCCCCTCGGGTCTATGAGCAGTTCTTC
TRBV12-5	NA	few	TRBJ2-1	CASGRLGNSYNEQFF	TGTGCTAGTGGGAGGCTAGGGAACTCCTACAATGAGCAGTTCTTC
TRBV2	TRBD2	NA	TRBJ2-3	CASSDPSPGTSGRLGTQYF	TGTGCCAGCAGTGATCCCTCCCCCGGGACTAGCGGGAGGTTAGGCACGCAGTATTTT
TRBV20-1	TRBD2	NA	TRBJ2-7	CSARETRRLAGGKYEQYF	TGCAGTGCTAGAGAGACCAGACGACTAGCGGGAGGGAAGTACGAGCAGTACTTC
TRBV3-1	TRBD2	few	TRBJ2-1	CASSLSGRYYNEQFF	TGTGCCAGCAGCCTTAGCGGGAGATACTACAATGAGCAGTTCTTC
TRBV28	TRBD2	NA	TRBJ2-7	CASSTPTSGNPLNEQYF	TGTGCCAGCAGTACCCCGACTAGCGGGAATCCACTAAACGAGCAGTACTTC
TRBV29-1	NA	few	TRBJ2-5	CSVDTGMETQYF	TGCAGCGTGGATACAGGGATGGAGACCCAGTACTTC